This T cell receptor beta chain was observed in a study of cytomegalovirus exposure and HLA in healthy donors. Study-wide background: There were about 85 million unique TCRs (from HLA-typed donors) in an early data release.

Amplification used 60 Vbeta primers and 13 Jbeta primers. Repertoires were generated with immunoSEQ multiplex PCR, while TCRdb's copy carries only in-frame clones and drops some. The sample yields some 77,000 clones, about four fifths seen once. V lost 8 bases, J lost 4 bases, and 4 bases stayed unmatched. Germline lookup yields CDR1 MNHNS and CDR2 SASEGT. This CDR3 has 14 amino acids. The sample taken for sequencing was PBMCs. The TCR was taken from a man in his forties or fifties in good health and CMV-seropositive. The chain carries TRBV6-1 and TRBJ1-5, with 11 bases lining up with TRBD1. The CDR3 is CASSGQGVNQPQHF. Here the CDR3 DNA reads TGTGCCAGCTCGGGACAGGGGGTTAATCAGCCCCAGCATTTT.